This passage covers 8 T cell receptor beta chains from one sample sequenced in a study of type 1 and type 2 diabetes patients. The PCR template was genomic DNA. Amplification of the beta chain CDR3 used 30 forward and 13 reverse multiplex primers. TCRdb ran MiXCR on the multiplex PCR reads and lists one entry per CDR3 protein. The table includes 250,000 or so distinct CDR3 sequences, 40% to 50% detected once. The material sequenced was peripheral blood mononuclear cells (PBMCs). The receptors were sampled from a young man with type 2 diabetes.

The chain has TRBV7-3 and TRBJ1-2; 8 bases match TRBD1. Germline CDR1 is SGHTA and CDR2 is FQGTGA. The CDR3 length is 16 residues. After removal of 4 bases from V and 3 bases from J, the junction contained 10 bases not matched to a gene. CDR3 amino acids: CASSSALQGADYGYTF. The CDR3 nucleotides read TGTGCCAGCAGCTCGGCACTGCAGGGGGCAGACTATGGCTACACCTTC.

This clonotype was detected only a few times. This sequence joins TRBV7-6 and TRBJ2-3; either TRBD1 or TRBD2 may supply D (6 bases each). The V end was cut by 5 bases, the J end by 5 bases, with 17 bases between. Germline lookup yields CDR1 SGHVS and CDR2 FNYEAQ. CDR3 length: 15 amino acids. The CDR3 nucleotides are TGTGCCAGCAGCCCGCGGGAAACAGGGATAGATACGCAGTATTTT. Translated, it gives CASSPRETGIDTQYF.

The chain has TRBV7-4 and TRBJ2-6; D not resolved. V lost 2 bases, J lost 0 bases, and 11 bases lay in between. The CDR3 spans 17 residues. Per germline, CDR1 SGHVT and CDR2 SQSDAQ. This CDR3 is CASSLHPIGSGANVLTF. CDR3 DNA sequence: TGTGCCAGCAGCTTACACCCCATTGGCTCTGGGGCCAACGTCCTGACTTTC.

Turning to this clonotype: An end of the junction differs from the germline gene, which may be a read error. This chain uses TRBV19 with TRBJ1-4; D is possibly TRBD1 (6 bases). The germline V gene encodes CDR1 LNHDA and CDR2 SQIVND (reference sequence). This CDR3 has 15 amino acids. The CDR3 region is CASSISGANNGKLFF. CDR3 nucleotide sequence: TGTGCCAGTAGTATATCGGGGGCTAATAATGGAAAACTGTTTTTT.

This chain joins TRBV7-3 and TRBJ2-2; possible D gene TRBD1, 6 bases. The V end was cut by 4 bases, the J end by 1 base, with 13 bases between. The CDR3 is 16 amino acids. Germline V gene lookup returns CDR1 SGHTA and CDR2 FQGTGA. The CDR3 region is CASSYLGQLNTGELFF. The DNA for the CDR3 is TGTGCCAGCAGCTACCTAGGACAGCTGAACACCGGGGAGCTGTTTTTT. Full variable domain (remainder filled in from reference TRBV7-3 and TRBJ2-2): GAGVSQTPSNKVTEKGKYVELRCDPISGHTALYWYRQSLGQGPEFLIYFQGTGAADDSGLPNDRFFAVRPEGSVSTLKIQRTERGDSAVYLCASSYLGQLNTGELFFGEGSRLTVL.

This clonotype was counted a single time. CDR3 sequence (DNA): TGTGCCAGCAGCCCGATAATCCGGGACAGGGGCAACTATGGCTACACCTTC. Translating gives CASSPIIRDRGNYGYTF. The chain carries TRBV7-2 and TRBJ1-2; 10 bases are shared with TRBD1. Per the germline V gene, CDR1 is SGHTA and CDR2 is FQGNSA. With 5 bases clipped from V and 2 bases from J, the junction kept 11 bases outside the gene matches. The CDR3 is 17 amino acids.

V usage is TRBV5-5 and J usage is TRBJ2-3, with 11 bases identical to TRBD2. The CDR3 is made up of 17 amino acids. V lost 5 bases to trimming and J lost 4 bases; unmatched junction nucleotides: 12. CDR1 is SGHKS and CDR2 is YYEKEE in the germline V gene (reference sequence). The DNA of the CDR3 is TGTGCCAGCAGACCCGGGACTAGCGGACTCCCCCCAGATACGCAGTATTTT. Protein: CASRPGTSGLPPDTQYF.

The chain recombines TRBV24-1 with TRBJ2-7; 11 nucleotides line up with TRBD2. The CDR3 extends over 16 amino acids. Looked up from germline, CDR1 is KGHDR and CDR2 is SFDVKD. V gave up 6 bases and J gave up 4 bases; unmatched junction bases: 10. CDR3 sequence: CATSLAGTSGGYEQYF. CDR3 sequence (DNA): TGTGCCACCAGTTTGGCCGGGACTAGCGGCGGTTACGAGCAGTACTTC.